One sample yielded the 25 T cell receptor beta chains listed below, sequenced in a study of sequential checkpoint blockade in melanoma. Method: immunoSEQ multiplex PCR; TCRdb's copy keeps in-frame clones and lacks some. This sample has about 5,000 clones, with roughly three fifths found just once. As for treatment: randomized to nivolumab then ipilimumab (arm A) or the reverse (arm B). The material sequenced was CD8+ T cells sorted from blood (inferred from file names), taken from a patient given nivolumab and ipilimumab in sequence. The receptors derive from a human donor with melanoma.

The V and J genes are TRBV21-1 and TRBJ1-6. TRBV21-1 has pseudogene status. The CDR3 runs to 15 residues. CDR3 sequence reads: CASSKARAPNSPLHF. CDR3 nucleotides: TGTGCCAGCAGCAAAGCGAGGGCGCCGAATTCACCCCTCCACTTT.

The chain combines TRBV7-8 with TRBJ2-5, with 7 bases matching TRBD2. Germline lookup yields CDR1 SGHVS and CDR2 FQNEAQ. This CDR3 has 15 amino acids. The V segment lost 0 bases and the J segment 5 bases; nucleotides outside the gene matches: 6. The CDR3 sequence is CASSLATSRVETQYF. In nucleotides, the CDR3 is TGTGCCAGCAGCTTAGCGACTAGCAGGGTCGAGACCCAGTACTTC.

V gene TRBV10-3 combines with J gene TRBJ1-1; D is uncertain. Trimming stripped 0 bases from V and 5 bases from J, with 10 bases between. Germline lookup yields CDR1 ENHRY and CDR2 SYGVKD. The CDR3 totals 14 residues. CDR3: CAISESGSDTEAFF. The CDR3 DNA reads as TGTGCCATCAGTGAGTCCGGGTCCGATACTGAAGCTTTCTTT.

There are a few counts of this clone. The CDR3 loop reads CASSQETGVPYGYTF. The DNA of the CDR3 is TGTGCCAGCAGCCAAGAGACCGGGGTCCCCTATGGCTACACCTTC. The V gene is TRBV4-2, the J gene TRBJ1-2; D gene uncertain. This CDR3 comprises 15 residues. CDR1 is LGHNA, CDR2 YNFKEQ, per germline. V lost 0 bases to trimming and J lost 4 bases, with 12 bases between them.

This rearrangement joins TRBV5-5 to TRBJ1-1, with TRBD1 as a possible D gene (5 bases). V shed 2 bases and J shed 5 bases, with 13 bases lying between them. This CDR3 is 14 amino acids long. Germline V gives CDR1 SGHKS, CDR2 YYEKEE (reference sequence). The CDR3 DNA reads TGTGCCAGCAGCTTCCAGGGTGGAGTTACTGAAGCTTTCTTT. This sequence encodes CASSFQGGVTEAFF.

This clone was counted many times. The genes are TRBV7-6 and TRBJ1-1; tentative D call: TRBD1 (5 bases). The CDR3 spans 12 residues. Trimming left V 5 bases short and J 4 bases short, with 8 bases between. Germline V gene data show CDR1 as SGHVS and CDR2 as FNYEAQ. In DNA, the CDR3 is TGTGCCAGCAGCCAGGGCAGCACTGAAGCTTTCTTT. Residues: CASSQGSTEAFF.

About this clone itself: Other DNA sequences from this sample encode an identical CDR3 as well. V gene TRBV5-1 combines with J gene TRBJ2-7; TRBD1 is a possible D gene (6 bases). Trimming shortened V by 3 bases and J by 3 bases, and 19 bases separated the two germline ends. The length of the CDR3 is 16 residues. Germline CDR1 is SGHRS and CDR2 is YFSETQ. The CDR3 DNA follows: TGCGCCAGCAGCTCCACCCCCGGGACAAGCCTCTACGAGCAGTACTTC. Translation: CASSSTPGTSLYEQYF. Based on the CDR3 plus reference TRBV5-1 and TRBJ2-7, the full variable domain is KAGVTQTPRYLIKTRGQQVTLSCSPISGHRSVSWYQQTPGQGLQFLFEYFSETQRNKGNFPGRFSGRQFSNSRSEMNVSTLELGDSALYLCASSSTPGTSLYEQYFGPGTRLTVT.

This rearrangement joins TRBV6-6 to TRBJ1-4; D gene uncertain. Germline V gene lookup returns CDR1 MNHNY and CDR2 SVGAGI (reference sequence). V was pared by 5 bases and J by 8 bases, with 21 bases between. The CDR3 is 16 amino acids. CDR3 amino acids: CASSPNDGVEWEKLFF. The CDR3 DNA reads as TGTGCCAGCAGTCCAAATGACGGGGTGGAATGGGAAAAACTGTTTTTT.

CDR3 coding DNA: TGTGCCAGCTCACCCGGGACTTCCACAGATACGCAGTATTTT. This sequence encodes CASSPGTSTDTQYF. This rearrangement joins TRBV18 to TRBJ2-3; a possible D gene is TRBD2 (6 bases). Per the germline V gene, CDR1 is KGHSH and CDR2 is LQKENI. This CDR3 spans 14 amino acids. Trimming pared 3 bases from V and 2 bases from J, leaving 9 bases between.

V usage is TRBV6-5 and J usage is TRBJ1-1, with 8 bases that match TRBD1. Germline loops: CDR1 MNHEY, CDR2 SVGAGI. V dropped 6 bases and J dropped 0; count of bases not matched to a gene: 0. The CDR3 covers 13 residues. The CDR3 is CASRTGVNTEAFF. The CDR3 region has the DNA TGTGCCAGCAGGACAGGGGTGAACACTGAAGCTTTCTTT.

The rearrangement links TRBV29-1 to TRBJ2-1; tentative D call: TRBD2 (6 bases). CDR3 length: 11 residues. V was trimmed by 6 bases and J by 9 bases, leaving 12 bases between them. Germline CDR1 and CDR2: SQVTM and ANQGSEA. CDR3 DNA sequence: TGCAGCGTGCTACGGGGGAGTGAGCAGTTCTTC. The encoded protein is CSVLRGSEQFF.

This chain joins TRBV2 and TRBJ2-3; 9 positions match TRBD2. Germline trimming cut 8 bases from V and 9 bases from J; bases unmatched to any gene: 6. Germline CDR1 SNHLY, CDR2 FYNNEI. The length of the CDR3 is 12 residues. The CDR3: CASGQTSGTQYF. The CDR3 bases are TGTGCCAGCGGCCAGACTAGCGGAACGCAGTATTTT.

The chain links TRBV6-1 to TRBJ2-1; D is unclear. The V gene's germline CDR1 is MNHNS and CDR2 SASEGT. This CDR3 comprises 14 residues. V was clipped by 5 bases and J by 3 bases, with 11 bases between them. CDR3 residues: CASSPRGSYNEQFF. In DNA form, the CDR3 reads TGTGCCAGCAGTCCGAGAGGCAGCTACAATGAGCAGTTCTTC.

The V gene is TRBV27, the J gene TRBJ1-6; tentative D call: TRBD1 (6 bases). The CDR3 contains 14 residues. V shed 7 bases and J shed 8 bases, with 15 bases lying between them. CDR1 is MNHEY, CDR2 SMNVEV, per germline (reference sequence). The CDR3 DNA sequence: TGTGCCAGCAACTCACAGGGTATGTATTCACCCCTCCACTTT. This codes for CASNSQGMYSPLHF.

The V and J genes are TRBV7-3 and TRBJ2-2, with D perhaps matching TRBD2 (6 bases). The CDR3 consists of 15 residues. Trimming cost V 4 bases and J 6 bases, with 15 bases left between them. CDR1 SGHTA and CDR2 FQGTGA come from the germline V gene. The CDR3 bases are TGTGCCAGCAGCTCAGCTTCTAGCGCTCCCGGGGAGCTGTTTTTT. Protein: CASSSASSAPGELFF.

This clone was counted a single time. The chain couples TRBV9 to TRBJ1-4; 10 bases line up with TRBD1. Germline CDR1 is SGDLS and CDR2 is YYNGEE. The CDR3 is 14 residues long. J gave up 8 bases and V 6 bases, and 7 bases lay outside the gene matches. CDR3 region: CASTPGTGVEKLFF. In DNA, the CDR3 is TGTGCCAGCACTCCCGGGACAGGGGTCGAAAAACTGTTTTTT. Drawing the rest from reference TRBV9 and TRBJ1-4, the complete variable domain is DSGVTQTPKHLITATGQRVTLRCSPRSGDLSVYWYQQSLDQGLQFLIQYYNGEERAKGNILERFSAQQFPDLHSELNLSSLELGDSALYFCASTPGTGVEKLFFGSGTQLSVL.

The chain couples TRBV6-5 to TRBJ1-1, with D perhaps matching TRBD1 (5 bases). Trimming took 5 bases from V and 7 from J, leaving 14 bases between them. This CDR3 spans 13 amino acids. Germline V gene lookup returns CDR1 MNHEY and CDR2 SVGAGI. CDR3 residues: CASSMMPTVEAFF. In DNA form, the CDR3 reads TGTGCCAGCAGTATGATGCCGACAGTTGAAGCTTTCTTT.

This clone was seen just once. V gene TRBV4-2 combines with J gene TRBJ2-7; D possibly corresponds to TRBD2 (5 bases). The CDR3 loop spans 14 amino acids. The V end was cut by 4 bases, the J end by 5 bases, with 15 bases between. Germline CDR1 reads LGHNA; CDR2 reads YNFKEQ. CDR3 nucleotide sequence: TGTGCCAGCAGCCTAGACGGGGTTTTGGACGAGCAGTACTTC. It specifies CASSLDGVLDEQYF.

This clone is deemed medium-sized. This rearrangement joins TRBV10-3 to TRBJ1-2, with 9 nucleotides matching TRBD1. V lost 7 bases to trimming and J lost 7 bases; unmatched junction nucleotides: 7. Per germline, CDR1 ENHRY and CDR2 SYGVKD. The CDR3 spans 13 residues. CDR3 loop: CAITPGQGFGYTF. CDR3 bases: TGTGCCATCACCCCGGGACAGGGATTTGGCTACACCTTC.

The chain couples TRBV6-5 to TRBJ2-6, with D uncertain. The CDR3 covers 15 residues. Trimming cost V 5 bases and J 1 base, with 9 bases left between them. Germline V gene sequence: CDR1 MNHEY, CDR2 SVGAGI. Here the CDR3 reads CASSLTESGANVLTF. The DNA of the CDR3 is TGTGCCAGCAGTCTTACAGAGTCTGGGGCCAACGTCCTGACTTTC.

V gene TRBV7-3 combines with J gene TRBJ2-7, with 7 bases that match TRBD2. This CDR3 has 16 residues. Germline CDR1 SGHTA, CDR2 FQGTGA. J was trimmed by 1 base and V by 0 bases; bases with no gene match: 6. DNA of the CDR3: TGTGCCAGCAGCTTAACGAGGGCTAGCGGATCCTACGAGCAGTACTTC. Translating it yields CASSLTRASGSYEQYF.

The V call is TRBV15, the J call TRBJ2-1; 8 bases are shared with TRBD2. CDR3 length equals 13 residues. J gave up 9 bases and V 9 bases, and 10 bases lay outside the gene matches. Germline V gene sequence: CDR1 LNHNV, CDR2 YYDKDF (reference sequence). CDR3 loop: CATGPGGQGEQFF. The DNA for the CDR3 is TGTGCCACGGGGCCGGGGGGGCAGGGTGAGCAGTTCTTC.

The chain couples TRBV9 to TRBJ1-1; D not certain. The V gene's germline CDR1 is SGDLS and CDR2 YYNGEE. Trimming pared 0 bases from V and 3 bases from J, leaving 9 bases between. This CDR3 contains 14 residues. The CDR3 DNA follows: TGTGCCAGCAGCGTAGACGGCGGGGACACTGAAGCTTTCTTT. Translation gives CASSVDGGDTEAFF.

The genes are TRBV7-9 and TRBJ1-5; D may be TRBD1 (5 bases). This CDR3 has 17 residues. With 6 bases removed from V and 0 bases from J, the gap between germline ends came to 18 bases. CDR1 and CDR2 (germline): SEHNR, FQNEAQ (reference sequence). CDR3 coding DNA: TGTGCCAGCAGTGAAGGGGCCTCTCCATATAGCAATCAGCCCCAGCATTTT. Translating it yields CASSEGASPYSNQPQHF.

V usage is TRBV18 and J usage is TRBJ2-5; the match to TRBD1 covers 10 bases. Germline V CDR1 and CDR2: KGHSH, LQKENI. CDR3 size: 17 residues. Trimming at V came to 4 bases and at J to 4 bases, leaving 12 bases not matched to a gene. CDR3 residues: CASSLISDRGLRETQYF. The CDR3 region has the DNA TGTGCCAGCTCACTAATTTCTGACAGGGGGCTTCGAGAGACCCAGTACTTC.